The clone carrying this T cell receptor beta chain was recorded a few times. RNA transcripts provided the source from which TCR beta CDR3 regions were amplified. First-round RT-PCR of the TCR CDR3 relied on the HTBI primer set. TCRdb re-called the multiplex PCR reads with MiXCR, one entry per CDR3 protein. The data contain some 550,000 distinct CDR3 sequences, approximately 16% of them seen just once; the ten biggest clones take up under 3.5%. These data originate in a study of T cells in Graves' hyperthyroidism and ophthalmopathy. Germline CDR1 MNHEY, CDR2 SMNVEV (reference sequence). CDR3 length equals 13 residues. The V and J ends lost 8 bases and 0 bases respectively, with 11 bases between them.

This TCR derives from a woman aged 40 to 55 with Graves' ophthalmopathy. The chain combines TRBV27 with TRBJ2-7; possible D gene TRBD2, 6 bases. Material for sequencing was blood. The CDR3 loop is CASGRRDSYEQYF. The CDR3 DNA reads TGTGCCAGCGGTCGGCGGGACTCCTACGAGCAGTACTTC.